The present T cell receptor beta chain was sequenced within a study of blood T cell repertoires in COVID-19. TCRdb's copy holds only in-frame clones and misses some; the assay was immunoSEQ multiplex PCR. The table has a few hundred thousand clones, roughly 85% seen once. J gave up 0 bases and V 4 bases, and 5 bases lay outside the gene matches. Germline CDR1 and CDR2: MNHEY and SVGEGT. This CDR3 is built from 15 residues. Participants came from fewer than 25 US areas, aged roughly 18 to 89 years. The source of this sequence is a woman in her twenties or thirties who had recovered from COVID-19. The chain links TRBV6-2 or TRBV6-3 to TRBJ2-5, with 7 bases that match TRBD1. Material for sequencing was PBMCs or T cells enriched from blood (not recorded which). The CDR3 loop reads CASSWDSKDQETQYF. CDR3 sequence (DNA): TGTGCCAGCAGTTGGGACAGTAAGGACCAAGAGACCCAGTACTTC.